What follows is one T cell receptor beta chain and its context. Its antigen is undetermined. Sequenced by immunoSEQ multiplex PCR; TCRdb stores in-frame clones only, minus some. The table lists roughly 120,000 clones, 94% of them singletons. This sample was included in a study of cytomegalovirus exposure and HLA in healthy donors. Study results and caveats: Specific recognition of CMV antigens was confirmed in vitro for three chains (all CMV-associated).

This sequence originates from a woman between 18 and 30 years old in good health and CMV-seronegative. The sequenced sample consisted of PBMCs.

The CDR3 reads CASSWDRGFGYEQYF. The CDR3 region has the DNA TGTGCCAGCAGTTGGGACAGGGGGTTTGGGTACGAGCAGTACTTC. The rearrangement links TRBV28 to TRBJ2-7; TRBD1 aligns across 11 bases. V shed 4 bases, J shed 4 bases, and the junction held 6 bases outside the gene matches. The germline CDR1 and CDR2 sequences are MDHEN and SYDVKM. This CDR3 has 15 residues. Based on the CDR3 plus reference TRBV28 and TRBJ2-7, the full variable domain is DVKVTQSSRYLVKRTGEKVFLECVQDMDHENMFWYRQDPGLGLRLIYFSYDVKMKEKGDIPEGYSVSREKKERFSLILESASTNQTSMYLCASSWDRGFGYEQYFGPGTRLTVT.